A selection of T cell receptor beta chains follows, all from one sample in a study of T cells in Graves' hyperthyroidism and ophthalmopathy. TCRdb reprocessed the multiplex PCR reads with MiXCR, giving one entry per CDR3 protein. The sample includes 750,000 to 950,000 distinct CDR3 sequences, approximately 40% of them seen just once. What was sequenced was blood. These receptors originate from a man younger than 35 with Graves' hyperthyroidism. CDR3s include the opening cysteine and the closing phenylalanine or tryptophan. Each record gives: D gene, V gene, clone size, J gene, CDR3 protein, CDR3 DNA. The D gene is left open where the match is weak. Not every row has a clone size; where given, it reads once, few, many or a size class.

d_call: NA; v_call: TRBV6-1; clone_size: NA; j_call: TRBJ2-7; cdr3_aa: CASSEEMRGYEQCF; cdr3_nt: TGTGCCAGCAGTGAGGAGATGAGGGGATACGAGCAGTGCTTC
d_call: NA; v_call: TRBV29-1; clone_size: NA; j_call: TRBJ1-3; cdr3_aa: CSVWRGAENTIYF; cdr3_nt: TGCAGCGTTTGGAGGGGGGCAGAGAACACCATATATTTT
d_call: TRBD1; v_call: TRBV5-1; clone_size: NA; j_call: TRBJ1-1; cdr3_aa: CASSWWDRSIEAFF; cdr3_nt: TGCGCCAGCAGCTGGTGGGACAGATCAATTGAAGCTTTCTTT
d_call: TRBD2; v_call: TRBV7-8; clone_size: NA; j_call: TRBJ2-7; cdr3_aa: CASSLASGGFYEQYF; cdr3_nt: TGTGCCAGCAGCTTAGCCAGCGGGGGGTTCTACGAGCAGTACTTC
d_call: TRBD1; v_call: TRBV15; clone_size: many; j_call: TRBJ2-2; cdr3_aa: CATSTTGKAGELFF; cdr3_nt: TGTGCCACCAGCACGACAGGGAAGGCCGGGGAGCTGTTTTTT
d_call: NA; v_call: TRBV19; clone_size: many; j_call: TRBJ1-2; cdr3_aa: CASTSRARVNYGYTF; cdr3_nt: TGTGCCAGTACGTCCCGTGCAAGGGTAAACTATGGCTACACCTTC
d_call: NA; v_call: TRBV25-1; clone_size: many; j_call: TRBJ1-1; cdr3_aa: CASSEDSKGRKAFF; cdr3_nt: TGTGCCAGCAGTGAAGACTCGAAGGGGCGCAAAGCTTTCTTT
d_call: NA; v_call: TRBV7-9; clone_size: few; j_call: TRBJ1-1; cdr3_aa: CASSPPLFPEAFF; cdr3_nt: TGTGCCAGCAGCCCCCCGTTATTTCCTGAAGCTTTCTTT
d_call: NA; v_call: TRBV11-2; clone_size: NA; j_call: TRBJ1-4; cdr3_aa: CASSRPLSGATNEKLFF; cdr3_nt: TGTGCCAGCAGCCGACCCCTCTCAGGAGCAACTAATGAAAAACTGTTTTTT
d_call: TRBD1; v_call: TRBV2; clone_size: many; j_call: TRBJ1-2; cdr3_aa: CASSGTGDSGYTF; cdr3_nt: TGTGCCAGCAGCGGGACAGGGGACTCTGGCTACACCTTC
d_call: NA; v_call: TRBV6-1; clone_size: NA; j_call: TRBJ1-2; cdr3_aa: CASSEAPGILGYTF; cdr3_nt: TGTGCCAGCAGTGAAGCGCCGGGGATCCTGGGCTACACCTTC
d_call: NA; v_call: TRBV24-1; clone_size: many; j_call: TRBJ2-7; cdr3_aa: CATSPGTPYEQYF; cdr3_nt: TGTGCCACCAGTCCCGGGACACCCTACGAGCAGTACTTC
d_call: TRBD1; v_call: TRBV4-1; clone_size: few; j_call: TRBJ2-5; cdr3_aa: CASSQDVTGGWETQYF; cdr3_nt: TGCGCCAGCAGCCAAGATGTGACAGGGGGCTGGGAGACCCAGTACTTC
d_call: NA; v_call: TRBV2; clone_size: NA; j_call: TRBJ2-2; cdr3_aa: CASKTDNTGELFF; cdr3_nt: TGTGCCAGCAAGACGGACAACACCGGGGAGCTGTTTTTT